This is a list of T cell receptor beta chains from one sample in a study of OX40 agonist ivuxolimab in advanced cancers. Measured with immunoSEQ multiplex PCR; TCRdb has only the in-frame clones, and not every one. The sample carries roughly 100,000 clones, 92% recorded once. The material was CD4+ or CD8+ T cells sorted from blood, obtained in a trial of the OX40 agonist ivuxolimab. The receptors come from an adult with an advanced solid tumor such as melanoma, head and neck, liver or kidney cancer. CDR3s include the opening cysteine and the closing phenylalanine or tryptophan. Each record gives: clone size, V gene, J gene, D gene, CDR3 DNA, CDR3 protein. A D gene is named only where the DNA matches it firmly. Size is stated for part of the rows, as once, few or many counts, or as a class when the clone is expanded.

>NA|TRBV2|TRBJ1-3|NA
TGTGCCACCCTGGGATCTGGAAACACCATATATTTT
CATLGSGNTIYF
>NA|TRBV2|TRBJ1-6|NA
TGTGCCAGCAGTGACTACAAGAATTCACCCCTCCACTTT
CASSDYKNSPLHF
>NA|TRBV27|TRBJ2-1|NA
TGTGCCAGCAGTTTATCTGGTGAGCAGTTCTTC
CASSLSGEQFF
>NA|TRBV5-1|TRBJ1-1|NA
TGCGCCAGCAGCTTGTGGGGCCCGGTAGGGGACACTGAAGCTTTCTTT
CASSLWGPVGDTEAFF
>NA|TRBV28|TRBJ1-2|TRBD1
TGTGCCAGCAGTTTAATGGGGGACAGGGCCTATGGCTACACCTTC
CASSLMGDRAYGYTF
>NA|TRBV19|TRBJ2-5|NA
TGTGCCAGTAGTATGTTGGCGGGGGCCGGCCAAGAGACCCAGTACTTC
CASSMLAGAGQETQYF
>few|TRBV2|TRBJ2-7|TRBD1
TGTGCCAGCAGAGGCAGGGGGTTCTACGAGCAGTACTTC
CASRGRGFYEQYF
>NA|TRBV4-1|TRBJ1-3|NA
TGCGCCAGCAGCCAAGGCCCAGGCTCTGGAAACACCATATATTTT
CASSQGPGSGNTIYF
>NA|TRBV27|TRBJ2-1|NA
TGTGCCAGCAGTCACCCGGGGGAATCCTACAATGAGCAGTTCTTC
CASSHPGESYNEQFF
>NA|TRBV13|TRBJ1-1|NA
TGTGCCAGCAGCTTAGGCCTACAGGGTTTGGCTGAAGCTTTCTTT
CASSLGLQGLAEAFF
>NA|TRBV28|TRBJ2-2|NA
TGTGCCAGCAGTTTGTTAGGGATGAACACCGGGGAGCTGTTTTTT
CASSLLGMNTGELFF
>NA|TRBV5-4|TRBJ1-2|NA
TGTGCCAGCAGCCCCCGTCTGGGACCGAGCTATGGCTACACCTTC
CASSPRLGPSYGYTF
>NA|TRBV7-2|TRBJ2-2|NA
TGTGCCAGCAGCTTACGAGGGGGTCCTCGCACCGGGGAGCTGTTTTTT
CASSLRGGPRTGELFF
>NA|TRBV15|TRBJ2-3|TRBD2
TGTGCCACCAGCGCATCTAGCGGGAGGGCCTTTAAGCAGTATTTT
CATSASSGRAFKQYF
>NA|TRBV6-5|TRBJ2-3|TRBD2
TGTGCCAGCAGTTACGGACTAGCCCCAGATACGCAGTATTTT
CASSYGLAPDTQYF
>NA|TRBV7-6|TRBJ2-1|NA
TGTGCCAGCAGCCCTGGTGGGTACAATGAGCAGTTCTTC
CASSPGGYNEQFF
>NA|TRBV30|TRBJ1-2|NA
TGTGCCTGGAGTCCTCGGGCTTACCCTAACTATGGCTACACCTTC
CAWSPRAYPNYGYTF
>NA|TRBV19|TRBJ2-1|NA
TGTGCCAGTAGTATAGATTGGGGGCGGAAGGATGAGCAGTTCTTC
CASSIDWGRKDEQFF
>NA|TRBV28|TRBJ1-2|NA
TGTGCCAGCAGTTTACGTTCAGAGGTTGGCTACACCTTC
CASSLRSEVGYTF
>NA|TRBV13|TRBJ2-5|NA
TGTGCCAGCAGCCCAGGGTACAGAGAGACCCAGTACTTC
CASSPGYRETQYF